Described below is a single T cell receptor beta chain sequence and its context. The antigen is not known. The data belong to a study of T cell responses to AZD1222 COVID-19 vaccine. Germline values: CDR1 MNHEY, CDR2 SVGAGI. The length of the CDR3 is 13 residues. Trimming removed 6 bases from V and 7 bases from J, with 13 bases in between. Generated by immunoSEQ multiplex PCR, the TCRdb table keeps only in-frame clones and is missing some. The sample consists of about 21,000 clones, 82% of them appearing once. Whole-study results and caveats: The donors showed a predominance of white British ancestry and of females, with possible underestimation of clonal diversity.

The receptor was isolated from an adult in good health. This chain connects TRBV6-5 to TRBJ2-1, with D hard to call. The material was peripheral blood, obtained on day 0 of AZD1222 vaccination. In nucleotides, the CDR3 is TGTGCCAGCAGCCACGAGCCGGTGAATGAGCAGTTCTTC. Its protein is CASSHEPVNEQFF.